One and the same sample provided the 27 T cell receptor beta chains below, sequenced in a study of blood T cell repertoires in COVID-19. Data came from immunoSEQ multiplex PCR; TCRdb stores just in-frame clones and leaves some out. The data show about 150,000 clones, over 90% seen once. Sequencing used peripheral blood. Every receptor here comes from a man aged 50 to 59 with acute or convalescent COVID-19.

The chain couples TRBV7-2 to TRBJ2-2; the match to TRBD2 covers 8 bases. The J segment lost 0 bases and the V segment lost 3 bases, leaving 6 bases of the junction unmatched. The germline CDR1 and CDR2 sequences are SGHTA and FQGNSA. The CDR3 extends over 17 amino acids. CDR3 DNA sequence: TGTGCCAGCAGCTTGGACCCGGGACTAGCGAACACCGGGGAGCTGTTTTTT. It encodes CASSLDPGLANTGELFF.

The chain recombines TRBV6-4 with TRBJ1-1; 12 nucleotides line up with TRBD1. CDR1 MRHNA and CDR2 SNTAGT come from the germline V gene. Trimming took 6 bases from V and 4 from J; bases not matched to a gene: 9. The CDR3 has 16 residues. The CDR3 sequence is CASRVRDRGRFTEAFF. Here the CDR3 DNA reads TGTGCCAGCAGAGTTAGGGACAGGGGGCGCTTCACTGAAGCTTTCTTT.

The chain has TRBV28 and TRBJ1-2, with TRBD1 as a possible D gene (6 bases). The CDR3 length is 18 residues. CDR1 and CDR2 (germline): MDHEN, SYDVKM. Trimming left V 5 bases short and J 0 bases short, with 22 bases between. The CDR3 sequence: CASSLQNPGQITNYGYTF. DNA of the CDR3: TGTGCCAGCAGTCTCCAAAACCCCGGACAGATTACTAACTATGGCTACACCTTC.

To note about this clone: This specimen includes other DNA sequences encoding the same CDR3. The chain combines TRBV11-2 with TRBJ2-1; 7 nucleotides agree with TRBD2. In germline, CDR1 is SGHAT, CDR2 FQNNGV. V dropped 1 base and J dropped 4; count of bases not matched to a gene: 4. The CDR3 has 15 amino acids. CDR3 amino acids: CASSLGGSAYNEQFF. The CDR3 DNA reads TGTGCCAGCAGCTTAGGCGGGAGTGCGTACAATGAGCAGTTCTTC. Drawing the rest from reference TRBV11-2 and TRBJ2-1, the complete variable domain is EAGVAQSPRYKIIEKRQSVAFWCNPISGHATLYWYQQILGQGPKLLIQFQNNGVVDDSQLPKDRFSAERLKGVDSTLKIQPAKLEDSAVYLCASSLGGSAYNEQFFGPGTRLTVL.

The DNA for the CDR3 is TGTGCCAGCAGTTACTCGAGGCCTACATTAGATACGCAGTATTTT. Translation gives CASSYSRPTLDTQYF. The V and J genes are TRBV6-6 and TRBJ2-3, with D uncertain. Trimming removed 0 bases from V and 5 bases from J, with 12 bases in between. Germline V lookup: CDR1 MNHNY, CDR2 SVGAGI (reference sequence). This CDR3 contains 15 residues.

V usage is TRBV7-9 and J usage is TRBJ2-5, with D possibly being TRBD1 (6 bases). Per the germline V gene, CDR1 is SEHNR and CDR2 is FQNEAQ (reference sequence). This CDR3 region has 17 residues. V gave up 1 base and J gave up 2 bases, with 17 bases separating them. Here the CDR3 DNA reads TGTGCCAGCAGCTTAGGTCTTGGGAGACAGGCACAAGAGACCCAGTACTTC. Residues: CASSLGLGRQAQETQYF.

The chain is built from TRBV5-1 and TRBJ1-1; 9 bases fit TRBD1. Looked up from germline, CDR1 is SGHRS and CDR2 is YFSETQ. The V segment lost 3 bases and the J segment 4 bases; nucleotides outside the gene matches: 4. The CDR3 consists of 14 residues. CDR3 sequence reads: CASSSLGQGTEAFF. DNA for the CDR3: TGCGCCAGCAGCTCGTTGGGACAGGGCACTGAAGCTTTCTTT.

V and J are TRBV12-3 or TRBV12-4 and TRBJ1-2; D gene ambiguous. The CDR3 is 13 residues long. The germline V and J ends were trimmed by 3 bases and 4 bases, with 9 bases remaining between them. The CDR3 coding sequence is TGTGCCAGCAGTTTCCCCGGTCCCTATGGCTACACCTTC. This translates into CASSFPGPYGYTF.

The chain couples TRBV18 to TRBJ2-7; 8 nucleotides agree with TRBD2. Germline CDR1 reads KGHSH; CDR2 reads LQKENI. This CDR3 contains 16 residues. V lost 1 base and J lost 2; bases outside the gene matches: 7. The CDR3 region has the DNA TGTGCCAGCTCACCACAGTCCGGGAGGGGAACCTACGAGCAGTACTTC. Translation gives CASSPQSGRGTYEQYF.

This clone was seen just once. The chain's CDR3 is CASSELGALPYEQYF. The CDR3 DNA follows: TGTGCCAGCAGTGAATTGGGGGCCCTTCCCTACGAGCAGTACTTC. V usage is TRBV25-1 and J usage is TRBJ2-7; TRBD1 might be the D (6 bases). This CDR3 has 15 residues. V lost 1 base to trimming and J lost 2 bases, with 12 bases between them. CDR1 MGHDK and CDR2 SYGVNS come from the germline V gene.

The chain's CDR3 is CASSPGTSTDTQYF. The CDR3 DNA reads TGTGCCAGCAGCCCCGGGACTAGCACAGATACGCAGTATTTT. The V gene is TRBV13, the J gene TRBJ2-3, with D perhaps matching TRBD2 (6 bases). Germline V gene sequence: CDR1 PRHDT, CDR2 FYEKMQ (reference sequence). Trimming cost V 5 bases and J 0 bases, with 9 bases left between them. There are 14 residues in the CDR3.

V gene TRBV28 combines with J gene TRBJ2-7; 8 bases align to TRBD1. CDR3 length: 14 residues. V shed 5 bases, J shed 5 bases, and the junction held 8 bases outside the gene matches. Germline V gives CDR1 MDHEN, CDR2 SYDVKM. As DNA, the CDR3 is TGTGCCAGCAGTGCTCATGACAGGGGAGACGAGCAGTACGTC. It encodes CASSAHDRGDEQYV.

The DNA for the CDR3 is TGTGCCAGCAGCTTACCCGAGGGAGATGGCTACACCTTC. Translating gives CASSLPEGDGYTF. The chain couples TRBV7-9 to TRBJ1-2, with D unclear. Trimming took off 2 bases at V and 6 bases at J, with 10 bases between the two ends. Germline V lookup: CDR1 SEHNR, CDR2 FQNEAQ (reference sequence). This CDR3 contains 13 residues.

CDR3 DNA: TGTGCCAGCAGTTTTAGCAATTCACCCCTCCACTTT. Translating gives CASSFSNSPLHF. The chain carries TRBV27 and TRBJ1-6; D is ambiguous. The CDR3 is 12 residues long. Germline V gives CDR1 MNHEY, CDR2 SMNVEV (reference sequence). Trimming stripped 3 bases from V and 7 bases from J, with 4 bases between.

In DNA form, the CDR3 reads TGTGCCAGCAGCATAACAGGGGCCCGGGAGACCCAGTACTTC. It yields the protein CASSITGARETQYF. The chain uses TRBV7-2 and TRBJ2-5; 7 nucleotides line up with TRBD1. With 5 bases clipped from V and 5 bases from J, the junction kept 8 bases outside the gene matches. Germline V gene data show CDR1 as SGHTA and CDR2 as FQGNSA. The CDR3 is made up of 14 amino acids.

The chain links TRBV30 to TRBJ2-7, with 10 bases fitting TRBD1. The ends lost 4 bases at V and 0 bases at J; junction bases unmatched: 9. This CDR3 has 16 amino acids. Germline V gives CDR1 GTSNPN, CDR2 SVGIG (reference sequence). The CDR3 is CAWNGQGGGSSYEQYF. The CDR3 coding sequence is TGTGCCTGGAATGGACAGGGGGGGGGTTCCTCCTACGAGCAGTACTTC.

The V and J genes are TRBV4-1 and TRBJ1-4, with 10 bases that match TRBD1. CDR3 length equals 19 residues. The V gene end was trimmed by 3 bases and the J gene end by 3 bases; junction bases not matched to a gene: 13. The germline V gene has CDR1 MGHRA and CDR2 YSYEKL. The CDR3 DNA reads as TGCGCCAGCAGCCAGACGACCGGGACAGGGGTTATAGCTAATGAAAAACTGTTTTTT. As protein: CASSQTTGTGVIANEKLFF.

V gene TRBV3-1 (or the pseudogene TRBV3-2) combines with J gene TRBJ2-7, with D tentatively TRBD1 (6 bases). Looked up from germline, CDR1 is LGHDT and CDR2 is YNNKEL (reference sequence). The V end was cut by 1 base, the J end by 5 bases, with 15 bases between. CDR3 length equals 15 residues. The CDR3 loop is CASSQVDRIGHEQYV. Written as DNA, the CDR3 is TGTGCCAGCAGCCAAGTCGACAGGATAGGACACGAGCAGTACGTC.

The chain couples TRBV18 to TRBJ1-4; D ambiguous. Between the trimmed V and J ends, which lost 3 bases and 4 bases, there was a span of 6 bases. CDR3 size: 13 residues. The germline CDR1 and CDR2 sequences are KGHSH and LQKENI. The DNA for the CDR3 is TGTGCCAGCTCACCTGGGCTTAATGAAAAACTGTTTTTT. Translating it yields CASSPGLNEKLFF.

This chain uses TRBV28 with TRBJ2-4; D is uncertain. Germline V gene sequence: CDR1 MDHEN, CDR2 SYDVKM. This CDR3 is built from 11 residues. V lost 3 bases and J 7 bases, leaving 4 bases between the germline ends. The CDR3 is CASSFSNIQYF. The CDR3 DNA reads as TGTGCCAGCAGTTTCTCGAACATTCAGTACTTC.

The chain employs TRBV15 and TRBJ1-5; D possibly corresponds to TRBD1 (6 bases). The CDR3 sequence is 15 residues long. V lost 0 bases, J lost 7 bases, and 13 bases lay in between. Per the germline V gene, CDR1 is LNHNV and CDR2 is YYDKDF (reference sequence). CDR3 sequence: CATSRDKGGGQPQHF. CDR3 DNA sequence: TGTGCCACCAGCAGAGATAAAGGGGGTGGGCAGCCCCAGCATTTT.

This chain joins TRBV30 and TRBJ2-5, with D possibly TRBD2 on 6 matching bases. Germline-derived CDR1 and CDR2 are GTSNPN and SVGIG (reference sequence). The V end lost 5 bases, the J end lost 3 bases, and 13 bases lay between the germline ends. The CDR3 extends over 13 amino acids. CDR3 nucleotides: TGTGCCTGGGATGCCCGCGGGGAAGAGACCCAGTACTTC. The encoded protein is CAWDARGEETQYF.

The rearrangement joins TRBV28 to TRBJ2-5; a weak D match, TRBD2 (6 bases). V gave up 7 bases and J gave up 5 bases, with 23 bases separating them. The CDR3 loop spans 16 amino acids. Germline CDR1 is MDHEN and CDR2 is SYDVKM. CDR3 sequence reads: CASKEEGSRLWETQYF. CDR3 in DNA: TGTGCCAGCAAGGAGGAGGGCAGTCGATTGTGGGAGACCCAGTACTTC.

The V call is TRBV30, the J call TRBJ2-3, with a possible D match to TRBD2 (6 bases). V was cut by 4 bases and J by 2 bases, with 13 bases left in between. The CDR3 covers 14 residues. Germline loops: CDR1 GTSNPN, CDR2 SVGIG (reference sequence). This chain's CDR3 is CAWIAGRPTDTQYF. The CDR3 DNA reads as TGTGCCTGGATTGCCGGGAGACCCACAGATACGCAGTATTTT.

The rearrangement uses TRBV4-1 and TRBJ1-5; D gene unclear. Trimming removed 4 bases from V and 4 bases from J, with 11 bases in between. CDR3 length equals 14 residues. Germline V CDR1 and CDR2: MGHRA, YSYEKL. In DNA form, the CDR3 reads TGCGCCAGCAGCCCAAAGGGAGCTAATCAGCCCCAGCATTTT. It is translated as CASSPKGANQPQHF.

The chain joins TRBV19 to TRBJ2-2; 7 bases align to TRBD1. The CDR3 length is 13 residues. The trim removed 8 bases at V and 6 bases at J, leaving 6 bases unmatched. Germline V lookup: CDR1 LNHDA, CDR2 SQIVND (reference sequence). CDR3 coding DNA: TGTGCCAGTGGGGACAGTATGCCCGGGGAGCTGTTTTTT. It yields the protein CASGDSMPGELFF.

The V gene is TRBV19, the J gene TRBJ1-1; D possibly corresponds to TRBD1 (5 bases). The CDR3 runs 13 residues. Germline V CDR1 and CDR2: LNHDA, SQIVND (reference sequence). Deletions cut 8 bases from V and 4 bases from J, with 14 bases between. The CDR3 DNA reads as TGTGCCAGTTCCTGGGTGGGGGGCACTGAAGCTTTCTTT. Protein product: CASSWVGGTEAFF.